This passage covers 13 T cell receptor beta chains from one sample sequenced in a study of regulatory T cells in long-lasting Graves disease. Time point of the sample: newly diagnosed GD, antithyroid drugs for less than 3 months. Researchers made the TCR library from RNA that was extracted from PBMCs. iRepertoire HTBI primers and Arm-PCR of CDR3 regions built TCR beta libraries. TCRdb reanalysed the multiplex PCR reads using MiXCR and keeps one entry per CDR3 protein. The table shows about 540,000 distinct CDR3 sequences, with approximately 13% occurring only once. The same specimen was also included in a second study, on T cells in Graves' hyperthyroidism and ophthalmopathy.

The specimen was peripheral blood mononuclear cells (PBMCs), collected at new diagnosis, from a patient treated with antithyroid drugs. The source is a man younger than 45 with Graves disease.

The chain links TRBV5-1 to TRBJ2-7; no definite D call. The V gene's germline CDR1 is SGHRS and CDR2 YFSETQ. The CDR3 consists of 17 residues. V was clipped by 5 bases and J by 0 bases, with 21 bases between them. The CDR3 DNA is TGCGCCAGCAGTAACAGAGAGTACGATATGAGCTCCTACGAGCAGTACTTC. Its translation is CASSNREYDMSSYEQYF.

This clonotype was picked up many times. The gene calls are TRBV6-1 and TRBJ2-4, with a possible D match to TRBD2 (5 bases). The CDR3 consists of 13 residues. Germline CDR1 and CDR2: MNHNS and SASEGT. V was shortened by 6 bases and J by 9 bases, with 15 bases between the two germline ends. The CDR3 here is CASRGLGILIQYF. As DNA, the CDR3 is TGTGCCAGCAGAGGACTCGGCATACTCATTCAGTACTTC.

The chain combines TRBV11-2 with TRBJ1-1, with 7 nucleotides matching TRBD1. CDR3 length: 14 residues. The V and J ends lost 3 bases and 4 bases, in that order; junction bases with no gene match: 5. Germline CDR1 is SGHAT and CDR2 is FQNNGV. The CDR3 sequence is CASSFYRGRTEAFF. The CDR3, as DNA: TGTGCCAGCAGCTTTTACAGGGGTCGCACTGAAGCTTTCTTT.

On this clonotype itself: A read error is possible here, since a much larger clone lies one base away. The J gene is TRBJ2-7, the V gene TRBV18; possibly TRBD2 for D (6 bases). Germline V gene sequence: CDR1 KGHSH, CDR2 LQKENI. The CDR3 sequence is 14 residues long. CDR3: CTSSPVGSGYEQYF. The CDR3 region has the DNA TGTACCAGCTCACCGGTAGGTAGCGGCTACGAGCAGTACTTC.

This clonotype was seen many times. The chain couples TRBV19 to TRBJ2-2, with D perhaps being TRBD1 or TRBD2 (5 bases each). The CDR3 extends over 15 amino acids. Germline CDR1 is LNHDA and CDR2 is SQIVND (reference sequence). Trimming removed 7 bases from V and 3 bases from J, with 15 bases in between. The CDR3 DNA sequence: TGTGCCAGTATTGATACGGGACCCTACACCGGGGAGCTGTTTTTT. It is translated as CASIDTGPYTGELFF. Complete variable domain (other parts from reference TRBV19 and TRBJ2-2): DGGITQSPKYLFRKEGQNVTLSCEQNLNHDAMYWYRQDPGQGLRLIYYSQIVNDFQKGDIAEGYSVSREKKESFPLTVTSAQKNPTAFYLCASIDTGPYTGELFFGEGSRLTVL.

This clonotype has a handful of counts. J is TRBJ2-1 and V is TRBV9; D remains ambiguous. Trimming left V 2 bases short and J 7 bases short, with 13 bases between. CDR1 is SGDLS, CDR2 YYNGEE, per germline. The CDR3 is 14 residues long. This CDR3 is CASSVDPGSNEQFF. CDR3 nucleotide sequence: TGTGCCAGCAGCGTTGATCCGGGTTCGAATGAGCAGTTCTTC.

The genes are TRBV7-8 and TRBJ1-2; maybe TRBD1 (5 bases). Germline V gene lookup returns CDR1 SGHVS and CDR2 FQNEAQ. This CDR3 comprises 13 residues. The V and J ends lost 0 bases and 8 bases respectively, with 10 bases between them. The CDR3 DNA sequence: TGTGCCAGCAGCTTAGCAGGGACCGCAGGCTACACCTTC. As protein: CASSLAGTAGYTF.

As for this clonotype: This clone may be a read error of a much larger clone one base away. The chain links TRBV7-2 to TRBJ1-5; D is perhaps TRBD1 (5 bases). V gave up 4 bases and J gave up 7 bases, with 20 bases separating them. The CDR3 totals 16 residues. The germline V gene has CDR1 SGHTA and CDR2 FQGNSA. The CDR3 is CASSSPGRGLRQPQHF. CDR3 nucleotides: TGTGCCAGCAGCTCCCCGGGACGGGGCCTGCGGCAGCCCCAGCATTTT.

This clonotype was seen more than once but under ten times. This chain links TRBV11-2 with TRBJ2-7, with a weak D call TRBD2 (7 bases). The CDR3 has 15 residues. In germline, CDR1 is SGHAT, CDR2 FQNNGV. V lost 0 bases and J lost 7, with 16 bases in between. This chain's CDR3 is CASSLDQAGAREQYF. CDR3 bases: TGTGCCAGCAGCTTAGATCAGGCGGGGGCACGGGAGCAGTACTTC.

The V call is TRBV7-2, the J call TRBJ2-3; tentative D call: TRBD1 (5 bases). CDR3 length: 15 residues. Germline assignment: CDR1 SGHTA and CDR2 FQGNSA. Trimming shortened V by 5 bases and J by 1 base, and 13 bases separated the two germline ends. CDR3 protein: CASSLFRAGTDTQYF. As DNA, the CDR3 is TGTGCCAGCAGCCTCTTCAGGGCAGGCACAGATACGCAGTATTTT.

The CDR3 region has the DNA TGCAGCGTTGAAGGAGACAGGGCCTATAGCAATCAGCCCCAGCATTTT. This gives the protein CSVEGDRAYSNQPQHF. The rearrangement joins TRBV29-1 to TRBJ1-5, with 7 nucleotides matching TRBD1. V dropped 1 base and J dropped 0; count of bases not matched to a gene: 6. The CDR3 totals 16 residues. From germline, CDR1 is SQVTM and CDR2 ANQGSEA.

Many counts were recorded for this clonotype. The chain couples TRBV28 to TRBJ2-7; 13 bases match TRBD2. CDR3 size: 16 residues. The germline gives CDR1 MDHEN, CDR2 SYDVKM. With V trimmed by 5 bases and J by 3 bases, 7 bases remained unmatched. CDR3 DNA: TGTGCCAGCAGTCCGGGGACTAGCGGGACTTTCTACGAGCAGTACTTC. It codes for CASSPGTSGTFYEQYF.

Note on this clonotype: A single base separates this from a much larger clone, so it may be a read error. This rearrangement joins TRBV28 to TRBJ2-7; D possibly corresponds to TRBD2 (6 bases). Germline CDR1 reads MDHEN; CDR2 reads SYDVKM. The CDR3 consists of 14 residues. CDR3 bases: TGTGCCGGCAGGGCGGGGTGGTTCCCGGGCGAGCAGTACTTC. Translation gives CAGRAGWFPGEQYF.